This T cell receptor (beta chain) was retrieved from a study of response to subunit inactivated influenza vaccine. Overall study findings and caveats: A suggestion made by the authors is that each seasonal influenza vaccination recruits few new T cells.

TCRdb re-derived calls from the RT-PCR reads in MiXCR, one entry per CDR3 protein. This table holds a few hundred thousand distinct CDR3 sequences, 13% to 15% found once. Regarding this clonotype: Its antigen remains unidentified.

Trimming stripped 1 base from V and 8 bases from J, with 17 bases between. CDR3 size: 15 residues. Germline CDR1 is DFQATT and CDR2 is SNEGSKA (reference sequence). The source of this sequence is a man aged 50-60 years who received an inactivated influenza vaccine. Sequences were derived from PBMCs from blood, sampled about 11 days after vaccination. The chain carries TRBV20-1 and TRBJ1-4; no firm D call. The CDR3 loop reads CSARGGGPLGEKLFF. The DNA of the CDR3 is TGCAGTGCTAGAGGGGGAGGACCACTTGGAGAAAAACTGTTTTTT.